This paragraph covers one TCR beta chain sequence. The CDR3 has 14 amino acids. Germline V gene data show CDR1 as MDHEN and CDR2 as SYDVKM. The V and J ends lost 10 bases and 8 bases respectively, with 23 bases between them. The data are from a study of shared clonotypes between healthy human individuals. Turning to the study itself: Researchers assigned three CD4 naive, three CD4 memory, two CD8 naive and one CD8 memory plate to each donor.

Sequencing was performed with immunoSEQ multiplex PCR; in TCRdb, only in-frame clones are kept and a portion is missing. The table has around 2.1 million clones, 93% seen once. Terminally differentiated effector memory CD45RA+ cells were excluded from the naive CD8 cells, which were CD45RO-negative and positively selected for CCR7. The material sequenced was naive CD8+ T cells from PBMCs. This receptor was taken from a man aged 18 to 35 in good health. Some clones in this sample may be carry-over from other donors' samples. The chain combines TRBV28 with TRBJ1-1; unclear D gene. CDR3 loop: CATKATEWRGEAFF. CDR3 sequence (DNA): TGTGCCACCAAGGCTACCGAGTGGCGAGGGGAAGCTTTCTTT. The full variable domain, completed using reference TRBV28 and TRBJ1-1, is DVKVTQSSRYLVKRTGEKVFLECVQDMDHENMFWYRQDPGLGLRLIYFSYDVKMKEKGDIPEGYSVSREKKERFSLILESASTNQTSMYLCATKATEWRGEAFFGQGTRLTVV.